The 11 T cell receptor beta chains below all came from one sample that was sequenced in a study of blood T cells in healthy people across ages. Alongside a J-beta primer mix, a sample-barcoded 5' primer served in a second PCR lasting roughly 7 to 12 cycles. MiXCR was run by TCRdb on the 5' RACE reads, yielding one entry per CDR3 protein. This sample carries 790,000 or so distinct CDR3 sequences, roughly three fifths of them seen once, and the ten largest clones take about a quarter. Sequences were obtained from blood. The receptors were sampled from a man in his forties in good health.

The J gene is TRBJ2-6, the V gene TRBV4-2; no definite D call. The CDR3 has 19 residues. Trimming left V 3 bases short and J 2 bases short, with 20 bases between. CDR1 and CDR2 (germline): LGHNA, YNFKEQ. For the CDR3, the DNA is TGTGCCAGCAGCCAGGGCCTACCAAGGTTGGCGCCTGGGGCCAACGTCCTGACTTTC. It encodes CASSQGLPRLAPGANVLTF.

V gene TRBV6-5 combines with J gene TRBJ2-5; possibly TRBD2 for D (5 bases). Germline V gene sequence: CDR1 MNHEY, CDR2 SVGAGI. The CDR3 extends over 13 amino acids. Deletions cut 8 bases from V and 7 bases from J, with 17 bases between. The DNA for the CDR3 is TGTGCCAGCCGCACGCCGGGGTATGGGACCCAGTACTTC. It is translated as CASRTPGYGTQYF.

V gene TRBV29-1 combines with J gene TRBJ1-2; 10 positions match TRBD1. Per germline, CDR1 SQVTM and CDR2 ANQGSEA. The CDR3 consists of 13 residues. The CDR3 DNA reads as TGCAGTGATAGGAGGACAGGGGGAGATGGCTACACCTTC. This encodes CSDRRTGGDGYTF.

This clonotype showed up just a few times. The V and J genes are TRBV12-3 or TRBV12-4 and TRBJ2-2; the D gene is possibly TRBD2 (5 bases). V was shortened by 6 bases and J by 5 bases, with 19 bases between the two germline ends. The CDR3 has 16 residues. This CDR3 reads CASRTTERGPTGELFF. CDR3 DNA sequence: TGTGCCAGCAGGACCACGGAACGGGGTCCGACCGGGGAGCTGTTTTTT.

This chain connects TRBV20-1 to TRBJ2-3, with D perhaps matching TRBD2 (7 bases). The CDR3 loop spans 14 amino acids. CDR1 is DFQATT and CDR2 is SNEGSKA in the germline V gene (reference sequence). V was cut by 3 bases and J by 3 bases, with 13 bases left in between. CDR3 DNA: TGCAGTGCTAGCCTTGCGGGGGCGACAGATACGCAGTATTTT. Its translation: CSASLAGATDTQYF.

The chain recombines TRBV29-1 with TRBJ2-2, with 14 bases identical to TRBD2. This CDR3 is built from 18 residues. V was clipped by 4 bases and J by 0 bases; unmatched bases: 7. Germline assignment: CDR1 SQVTM and CDR2 ANQGSEA. CDR3 residues: CSVGAGTSGSANTGELFF. The CDR3 nucleotides are TGCAGCGTTGGGGCCGGGACTAGCGGGAGCGCGAACACCGGGGAGCTGTTTTTT.

This clonotype has a handful of counts. The V gene is TRBV5-1, the J gene TRBJ2-5; TRBD1 matches 9 bases. J gave up 5 bases and V 3 bases, and 2 bases lay outside the gene matches. The CDR3 extends over 13 amino acids. Per the germline V gene, CDR1 is SGHRS and CDR2 is YFSETQ. The CDR3 spells CASSWTGDETQYF. CDR3 DNA sequence: TGCGCCAGCAGCTGGACAGGGGACGAGACCCAGTACTTC.

CDR3 coding DNA: TGTGCCAGCAGCACGGGACAGGGAAGGGGGACCCAGTACTTC. It encodes CASSTGQGRGTQYF. The chain employs TRBV6-6 and TRBJ2-5; 9 bases match TRBD1. The V gene's germline CDR1 is MNHNY and CDR2 SVGAGI (reference sequence). This CDR3 contains 14 residues. V shed 6 bases, J shed 7 bases, and the junction held 9 bases outside the gene matches.

This chain joins TRBV9 and TRBJ2-1; D is unresolved. The CDR3 totals 12 residues. Per the germline V gene, CDR1 is SGDLS and CDR2 is YYNGEE. The V end lost 5 bases, the J end lost 10 bases, and 13 bases lay between the germline ends. The CDR3 sequence: CASSLPRSEQFF. As DNA, the CDR3 is TGTGCCAGCAGTTTGCCTCGTTCGGAGCAGTTCTTC.

The rearrangement links TRBV21-1 to TRBJ2-5; TRBD2 is taken as the D call from the table, unchecked against the DNA. The J call is uncertain, as TRBJ2-7 better fits the DNA end. TRBV21-1 is tagged as a pseudogene. This CDR3 has 15 amino acids. CDR3 protein: CASSTSREGADEQYF. The CDR3 DNA is TGTGCCAGCAGCACCTCCCGCGAGGGGGCGGACGAGCAGTACTTC.

The gene calls are TRBV7-3 and TRBJ1-2; D is possibly TRBD1 (5 bases). Germline CDR1 reads SGHTA; CDR2 reads FQGTGA. This CDR3 region has 16 residues. V was pared by 1 base and J by 5 bases, with 17 bases between. The CDR3 DNA reads as TGTGCCAGCAGCTTAAGTAGCGATTCAGGGCTATATGGCTACACCTTC. Translating gives CASSLSSDSGLYGYTF.